This TCR beta chain comes out of a study of response to subunit inactivated influenza vaccine. The study, taken as a whole, reports: Researchers suggested that each seasonal influenza vaccination recruits few new T cells.

About this clonotype itself: Antigen: not known.

MiXCR, run by TCRdb on the RT-PCR reads, gives a single entry per CDR3 protein. The sample carries approximately 700,000 distinct CDR3 sequences, around 13% recorded once. The CDR3 is 14 residues long. The V end lost 6 bases, the J end lost 2 bases, and 14 bases lay between the germline ends. The V gene is TRBV12-3 or TRBV12-4, the J gene TRBJ2-7; possible D gene TRBD1, 6 bases. The input for sequencing was PBMCs from blood, taken 14 to 15 days before vaccination. This receptor was identified in a man in his fifties or sixties who received an inactivated influenza vaccine. The CDR3 DNA reads as TGTGCCAGCAGCCCGGACAGAACGACCTACGAGCAGTACTTC. Translating it yields CASSPDRTTYEQYF.